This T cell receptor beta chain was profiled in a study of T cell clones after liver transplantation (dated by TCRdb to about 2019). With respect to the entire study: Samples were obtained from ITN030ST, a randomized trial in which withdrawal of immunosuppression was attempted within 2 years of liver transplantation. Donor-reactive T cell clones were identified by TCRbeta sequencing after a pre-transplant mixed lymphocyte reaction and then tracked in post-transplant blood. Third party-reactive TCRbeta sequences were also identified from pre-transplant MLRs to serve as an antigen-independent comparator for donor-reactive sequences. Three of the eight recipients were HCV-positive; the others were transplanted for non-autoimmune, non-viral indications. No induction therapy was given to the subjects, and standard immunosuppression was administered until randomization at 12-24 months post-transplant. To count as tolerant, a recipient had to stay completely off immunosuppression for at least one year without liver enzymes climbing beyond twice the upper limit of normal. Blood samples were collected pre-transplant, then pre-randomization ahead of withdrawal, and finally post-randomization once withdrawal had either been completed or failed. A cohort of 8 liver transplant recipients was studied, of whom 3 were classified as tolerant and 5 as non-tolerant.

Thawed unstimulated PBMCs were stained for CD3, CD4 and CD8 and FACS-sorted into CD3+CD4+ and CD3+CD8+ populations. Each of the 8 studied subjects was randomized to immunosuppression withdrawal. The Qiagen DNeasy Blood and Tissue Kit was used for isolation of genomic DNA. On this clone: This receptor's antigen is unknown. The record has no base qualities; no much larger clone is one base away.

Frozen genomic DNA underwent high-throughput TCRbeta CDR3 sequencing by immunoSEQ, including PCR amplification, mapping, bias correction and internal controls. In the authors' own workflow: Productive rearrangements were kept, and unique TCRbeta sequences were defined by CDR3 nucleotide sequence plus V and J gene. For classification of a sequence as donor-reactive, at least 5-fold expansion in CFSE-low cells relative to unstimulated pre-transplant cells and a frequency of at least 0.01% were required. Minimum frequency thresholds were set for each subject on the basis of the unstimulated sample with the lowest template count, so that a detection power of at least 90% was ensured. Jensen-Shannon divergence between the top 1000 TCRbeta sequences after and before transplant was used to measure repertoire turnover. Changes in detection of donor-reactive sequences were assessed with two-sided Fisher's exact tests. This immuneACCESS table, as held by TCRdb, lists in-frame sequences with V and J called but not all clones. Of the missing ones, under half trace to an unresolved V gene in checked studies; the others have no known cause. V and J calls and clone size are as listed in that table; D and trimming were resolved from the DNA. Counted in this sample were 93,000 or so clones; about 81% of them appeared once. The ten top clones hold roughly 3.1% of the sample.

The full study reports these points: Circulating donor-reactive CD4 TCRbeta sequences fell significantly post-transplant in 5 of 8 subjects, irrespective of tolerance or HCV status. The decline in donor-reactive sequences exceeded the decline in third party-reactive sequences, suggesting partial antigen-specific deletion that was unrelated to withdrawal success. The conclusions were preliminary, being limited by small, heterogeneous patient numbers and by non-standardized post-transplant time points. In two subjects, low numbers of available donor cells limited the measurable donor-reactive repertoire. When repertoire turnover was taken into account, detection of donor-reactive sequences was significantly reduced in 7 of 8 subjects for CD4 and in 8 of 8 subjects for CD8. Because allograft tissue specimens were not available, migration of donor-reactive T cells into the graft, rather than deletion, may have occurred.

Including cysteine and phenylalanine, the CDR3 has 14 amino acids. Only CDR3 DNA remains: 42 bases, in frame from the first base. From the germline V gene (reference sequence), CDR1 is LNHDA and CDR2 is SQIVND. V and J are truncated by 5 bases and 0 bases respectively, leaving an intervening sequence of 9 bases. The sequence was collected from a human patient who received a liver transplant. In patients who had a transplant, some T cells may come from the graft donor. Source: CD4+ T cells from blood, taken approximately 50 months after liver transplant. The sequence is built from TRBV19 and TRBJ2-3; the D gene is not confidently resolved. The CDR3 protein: CASSPAPSTDTQYF. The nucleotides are TGTGCCAGTAGTCCCGCACCTAGCACAGATACGCAGTATTTT.